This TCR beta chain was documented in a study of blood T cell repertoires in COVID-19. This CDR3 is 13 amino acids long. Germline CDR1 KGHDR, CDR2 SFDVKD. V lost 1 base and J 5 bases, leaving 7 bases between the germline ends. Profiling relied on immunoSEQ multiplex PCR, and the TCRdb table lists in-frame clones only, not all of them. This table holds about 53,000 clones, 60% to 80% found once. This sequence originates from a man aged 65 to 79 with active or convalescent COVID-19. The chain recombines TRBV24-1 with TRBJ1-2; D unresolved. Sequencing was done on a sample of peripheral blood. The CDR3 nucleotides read TGTGCCACCAGTGATTTAGGCGGTTATGGCTACACCTTC. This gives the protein CATSDLGGYGYTF.